Listed below are T cell receptor beta chains from one sample, sequenced in a study of graft-versus-host responses after intestinal transplantation. This table comes from immunoSEQ multiplex PCR, and its TCRdb copy is limited to in-frame clones, with some not included. The table records 80,000 to 100,000 clones, about 88% of them present only once. No antigen has been assigned to these receptors. The starting material was unstimulated CD4+ T cells sorted from spleen or lymph node cells, obtained before intestinal transplant. The receptors stem from a human donor who received an intestinal transplant. The CDR3 runs from the conserved cysteine through the conserved F or W. D genes are given only for firm matches. Clone size is stated in some rows and not others, as once, few, many or a class when expanded.

cdr3_length j_call clone_size v_call d_call cdr3_aa cdr3_nt
13 TRBJ1-4 NA TRBV19 NA CASSIREGEKLFF TGTGCCAGTAGTATCAGGGAAGGGGAAAAACTGTTTTTT
15 TRBJ2-5 NA TRBV6-1 TRBD2 CASSLLAGVEETQYF TGTGCCAGCAGCCTACTAGCGGGAGTGGAAGAGACCCAGTACTTC
16 TRBJ1-2 NA TRBV4-1 TRBD1 CASSQARTGGHYGYTF TGCGCCAGCAGCCAAGCTCGGACAGGGGGCCACTATGGCTACACCTTC
18 TRBJ2-4 NA TRBV28 NA CASSLFGGSGVVGRIQYF TGTGCCAGCAGTTTATTTGGTGGTTCCGGGGTCGTTGGGCGCATTCAGTACTTC
14 TRBJ1-6 many TRBV14 NA CASSEWAGRSPLHF TGTGCCAGCAGCGAATGGGCAGGGAGGTCACCCCTCCACTTT
14 TRBJ1-1 NA TRBV27 NA CASSSSGRRTEAFF TGTGCCAGCAGTTCCTCAGGGCGAAGGACTGAAGCTTTCTTT
15 TRBJ2-1 NA TRBV28 TRBD2 CASSPNSGRRDEQFF TGTGCCAGCAGCCCTAATAGCGGGAGAAGGGATGAGCAGTTCTTC
15 TRBJ2-2 NA TRBV7-9 TRBD2 CASSLLAGDTGELFF TGTGCCAGCAGCCTTCTAGCGGGAGACACCGGGGAGCTGTTTTTT
14 TRBJ1-5 NA TRBV10-3 TRBD1 CAISESGRGQPQHF TGTGCCATCAGTGAGTCGGGCAGGGGGCAGCCCCAGCATTTT
19 TRBJ1-3 NA TRBV6-1 TRBD1 CASSVGPAGTGSAGNTIYF TGTGCCAGCAGTGTGGGCCCGGCCGGGACAGGGTCTGCCGGAAACACCATATATTTT
13 TRBJ2-1 NA TRBV9 NA CASSVGTLDEQFF TGTGCCAGCAGCGTCGGTACTTTGGATGAGCAGTTCTTC
16 TRBJ2-1 NA TRBV14 TRBD2 CASSHFGRELNNEQFF TGTGCCAGCAGCCATTTTGGGAGGGAGCTCAACAATGAGCAGTTCTTC
15 TRBJ1-4 NA TRBV28 NA CASSSRRRANEKLFF TGTGCCAGCAGTTCCCGGAGGCGGGCTAATGAAAAACTGTTTTTT
15 TRBJ1-5 NA TRBV2 NA CASRPRDTRNQPQHF TGTGCCAGCAGGCCCCGGGACACACGTAATCAGCCCCAGCATTTT
16 TRBJ2-5 NA TRBV6-5 NA CASSYEAVGGWETQYF TGTGCCAGCAGTTATGAGGCGGTGGGAGGATGGGAGACCCAGTACTTC
13 TRBJ1-6 NA TRBV11-3 NA CASSLAGDSPLHF TGTGCCAGCAGCTTGGCAGGGGATTCACCCCTCCACTTT
12 TRBJ2-5 NA TRBV6-6 NA CASSLINHSQYF TGTGCCAGCAGTCTCATAAACCACTCCCAGTACTTC
14 TRBJ2-5 NA TRBV29-1 TRBD1 CSVAGTGHQETQYF TGCAGCGTTGCCGGGACAGGGCACCAAGAGACCCAGTACTTC
15 TRBJ1-2 NA TRBV11-2 NA CASSLDVRGSYGYTF TGTGCCAGCAGCTTAGACGTCAGGGGATCCTATGGCTACACCTTC
14 TRBJ1-2 NA TRBV27 TRBD1 CASSPTGLGYGYTF TGTGCCAGCAGTCCGACAGGGCTCGGCTATGGCTACACCTTC
16 TRBJ2-3 NA TRBV6-6 TRBD2 CASSYSHASGTDTQYF TGTGCCAGCAGTTACTCCCACGCTAGCGGGACAGATACGCAGTATTTT
15 TRBJ1-4 NA TRBV25-1 TRBD1 CASSERGTGREKLFF TGTGCCAGCAGTGAAAGGGGGACAGGGAGGGAAAAACTGTTTTTT
17 TRBJ1-4 once TRBV2 TRBD1 CASSSPGQGDTNEKLFF TGTGCCAGCAGTTCACCTGGACAGGGCGATACTAATGAAAAACTGTTTTTT
15 TRBJ2-4 NA TRBV27 NA CASSLTSEAKNIQYF TGTGCCAGCAGTTTAACCAGTGAAGCCAAAAACATTCAGTACTTC
15 TRBJ2-1 NA TRBV6-1 NA CASSARPDSNNEQFF TGTGCCAGCAGTGCGCGCCCCGACAGCAACAATGAGCAGTTCTTC
14 TRBJ1-6 NA TRBV10-3 TRBD1 CAISYRDSNSPLHF TGTGCCATCAGTTACCGGGACAGTAATTCACCCCTCCACTTT
15 TRBJ1-1 NA TRBV19 NA CASSIGRSPSTEAFF TGTGCCAGTAGTATCGGCAGGTCCCCATCTACTGAAGCTTTCTTT
14 TRBJ2-1 NA TRBV5-1 NA CASSLGGEYNEQFF TGCGCCAGCAGCTTAGGGGGAGAGTACAATGAGCAGTTCTTC
14 TRBJ2-1 few TRBV29-1 NA CSGLLSGRGNEQFF TGCAGCGGATTACTTTCGGGACGGGGGAATGAGCAGTTCTTC
12 TRBJ2-4 NA TRBV29-1 NA CSIRAGANIQYF TGCAGCATTCGTGCGGGCGCAAACATTCAGTACTTC
16 TRBJ1-1 NA TRBV19 TRBD1 CASSPRQGGINTEAFF TGTGCCAGTAGTCCCAGACAGGGGGGGATCAACACTGAAGCTTTCTTT